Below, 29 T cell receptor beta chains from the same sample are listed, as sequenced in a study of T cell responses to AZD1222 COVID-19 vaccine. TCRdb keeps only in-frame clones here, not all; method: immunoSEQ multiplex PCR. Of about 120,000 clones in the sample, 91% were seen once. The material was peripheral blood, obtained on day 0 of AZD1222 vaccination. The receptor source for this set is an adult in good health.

CDR3: CASSLDWGLNTEAFF. In DNA, the CDR3 is TGCGCCAGCAGCTTGGACTGGGGATTGAACACTGAAGCTTTCTTT. V is TRBV5-1 and J is TRBJ1-1; D is unresolved. The V gene lost 0 bases and the J gene lost 0 bases, with 9 bases spanning the gap. The CDR3 loop spans 15 amino acids. Germline V CDR1 and CDR2: SGHRS, YFSETQ.

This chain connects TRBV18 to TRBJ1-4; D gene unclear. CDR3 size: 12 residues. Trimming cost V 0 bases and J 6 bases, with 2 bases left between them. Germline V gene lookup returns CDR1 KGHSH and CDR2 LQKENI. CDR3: CASSPPYEKLFF. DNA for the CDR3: TGTGCCAGCTCACCACCGTATGAAAAACTGTTTTTT.

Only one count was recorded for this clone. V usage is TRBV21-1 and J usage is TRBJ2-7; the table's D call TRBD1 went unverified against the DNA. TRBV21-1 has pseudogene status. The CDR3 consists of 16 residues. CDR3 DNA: TGTGCCAGCAGCAAAGATGTTCGGACAGGGGTCTACGAGCAGTACTTC. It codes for CASSKDVRTGVYEQYF.

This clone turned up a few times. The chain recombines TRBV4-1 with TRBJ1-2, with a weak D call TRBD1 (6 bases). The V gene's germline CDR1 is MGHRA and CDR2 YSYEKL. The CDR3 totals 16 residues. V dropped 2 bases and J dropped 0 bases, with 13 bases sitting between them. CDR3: CASSQPDRQANYGYTF. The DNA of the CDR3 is TGCGCCAGCAGCCAACCCGACAGGCAAGCTAACTATGGCTACACCTTC.

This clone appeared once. The CDR3 here is CSVPHRAGELFF. The DNA for the CDR3 is TGCAGCGTTCCCCACAGGGCGGGGGAGCTGTTTTTT. V gene TRBV29-1 combines with J gene TRBJ2-2, with TRBD1 as a possible D gene (6 bases). From germline, CDR1 is SQVTM and CDR2 ANQGSEA. The CDR3 has 12 residues. The V end lost 5 bases, the J end lost 8 bases, and 12 bases lay between the germline ends.

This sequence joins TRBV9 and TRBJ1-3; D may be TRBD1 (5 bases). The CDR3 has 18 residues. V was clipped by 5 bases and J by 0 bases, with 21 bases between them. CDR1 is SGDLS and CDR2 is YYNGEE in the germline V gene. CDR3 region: CASSTGPLRFPSGNTIYF. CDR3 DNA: TGTGCCAGCAGTACGGGACCCCTCAGGTTCCCCTCTGGAAACACCATATATTTT.

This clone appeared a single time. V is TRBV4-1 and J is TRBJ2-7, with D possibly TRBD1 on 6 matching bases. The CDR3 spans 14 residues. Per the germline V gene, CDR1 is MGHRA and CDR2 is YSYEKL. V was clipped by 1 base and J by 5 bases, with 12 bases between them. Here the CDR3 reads CASSQVWSGDEQYF. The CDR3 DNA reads TGCGCCAGCAGCCAAGTTTGGTCAGGGGACGAGCAGTACTTC.

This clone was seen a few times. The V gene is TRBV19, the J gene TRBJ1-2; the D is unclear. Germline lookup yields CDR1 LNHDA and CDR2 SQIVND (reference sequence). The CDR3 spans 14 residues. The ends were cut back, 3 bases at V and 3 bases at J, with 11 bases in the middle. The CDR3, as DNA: TGTGCCAGTAGTATGAAAAGGGTTTACTATGGCTACACCTTC. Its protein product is CASSMKRVYYGYTF. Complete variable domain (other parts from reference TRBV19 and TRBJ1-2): DGGITQSPKYLFRKEGQNVTLSCEQNLNHDAMYWYRQDPGQGLRLIYYSQIVNDFQKGDIAEGYSVSREKKESFPLTVTSAQKNPTAFYLCASSMKRVYYGYTFGSGTRLTVV.

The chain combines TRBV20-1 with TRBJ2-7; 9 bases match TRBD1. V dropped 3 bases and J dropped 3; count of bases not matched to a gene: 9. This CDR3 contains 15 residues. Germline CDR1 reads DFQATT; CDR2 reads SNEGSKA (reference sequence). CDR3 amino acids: CSASGETGGFYEQYF. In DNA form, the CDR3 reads TGCAGTGCTAGTGGTGAGACAGGGGGATTCTACGAGCAGTACTTC.

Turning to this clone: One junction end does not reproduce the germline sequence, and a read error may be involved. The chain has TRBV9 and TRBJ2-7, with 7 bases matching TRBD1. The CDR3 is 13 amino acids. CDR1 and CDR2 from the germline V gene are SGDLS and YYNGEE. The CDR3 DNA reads TGTGCCAGCAGCTCGGGACAGTCCTACGAACAGTACTTC. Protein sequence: CASSSGQSYEQYF.

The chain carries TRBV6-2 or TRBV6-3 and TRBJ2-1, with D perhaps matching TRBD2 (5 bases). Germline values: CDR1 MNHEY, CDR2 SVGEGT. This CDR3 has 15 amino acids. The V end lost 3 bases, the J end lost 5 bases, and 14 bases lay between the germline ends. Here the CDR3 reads CASSYYTGRNNEQFF. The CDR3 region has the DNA TGTGCCAGCAGTTATTATACGGGGAGAAACAATGAGCAGTTCTTC.

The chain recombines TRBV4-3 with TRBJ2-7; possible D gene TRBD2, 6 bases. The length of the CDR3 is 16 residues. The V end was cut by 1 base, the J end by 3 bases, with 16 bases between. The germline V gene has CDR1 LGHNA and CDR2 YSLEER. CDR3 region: CASSQAAREFYYEQYF. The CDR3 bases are TGCGCCAGCAGCCAAGCTGCCCGGGAGTTCTACTACGAGCAGTACTTC.

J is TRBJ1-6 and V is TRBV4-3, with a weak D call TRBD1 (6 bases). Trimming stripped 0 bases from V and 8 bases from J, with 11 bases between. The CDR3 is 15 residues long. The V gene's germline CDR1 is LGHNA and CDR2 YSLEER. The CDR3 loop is CASSQEGGGYSPLHF. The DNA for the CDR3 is TGCGCCAGCAGCCAAGAGGGAGGGGGATATTCACCCCTCCACTTT.

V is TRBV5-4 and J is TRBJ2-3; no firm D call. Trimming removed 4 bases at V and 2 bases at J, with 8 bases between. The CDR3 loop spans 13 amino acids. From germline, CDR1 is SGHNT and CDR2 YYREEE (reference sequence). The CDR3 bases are TGTGCCAGCAGCACGACCAACACAGATACGCAGTATTTT. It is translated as CASSTTNTDTQYF.

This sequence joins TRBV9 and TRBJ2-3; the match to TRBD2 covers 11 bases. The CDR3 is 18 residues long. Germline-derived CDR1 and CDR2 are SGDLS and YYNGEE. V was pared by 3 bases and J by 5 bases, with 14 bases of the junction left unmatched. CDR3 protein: CASSAGPIAGGRQDTQYF. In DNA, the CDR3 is TGTGCCAGCAGCGCCGGCCCGATAGCGGGGGGGCGTCAAGATACGCAGTATTTT.

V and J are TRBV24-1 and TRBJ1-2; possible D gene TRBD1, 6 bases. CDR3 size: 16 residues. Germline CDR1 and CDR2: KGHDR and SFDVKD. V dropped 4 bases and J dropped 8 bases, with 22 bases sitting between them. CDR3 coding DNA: TGTGCCACCAGTGAGGCCGGGACACGTTCTATAGGAGGCTACACCTTC. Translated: CATSEAGTRSIGGYTF.

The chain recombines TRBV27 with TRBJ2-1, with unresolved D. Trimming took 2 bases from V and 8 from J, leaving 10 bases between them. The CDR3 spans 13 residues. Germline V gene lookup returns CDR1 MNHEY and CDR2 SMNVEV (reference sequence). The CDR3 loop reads CASSLMRTDEQFF. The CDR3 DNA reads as TGTGCCAGCAGTTTAATGCGCACAGATGAGCAGTTCTTC.

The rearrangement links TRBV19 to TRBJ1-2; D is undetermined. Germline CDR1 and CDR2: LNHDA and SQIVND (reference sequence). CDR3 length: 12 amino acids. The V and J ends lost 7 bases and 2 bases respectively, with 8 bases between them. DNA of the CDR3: TGTGCCAGTAAGGGCACGAACTATGGCTACACCTTC. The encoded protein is CASKGTNYGYTF.

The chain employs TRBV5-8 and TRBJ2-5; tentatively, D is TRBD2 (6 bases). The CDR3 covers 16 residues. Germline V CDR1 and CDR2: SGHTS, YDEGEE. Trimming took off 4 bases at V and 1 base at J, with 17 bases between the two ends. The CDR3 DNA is TGTGCCAGCAGCAAGAGCAGGGTGGGGGGCCAAGAGACCCAGTACTTC. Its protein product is CASSKSRVGGQETQYF.

The chain's CDR3 is CASSRKGDTEAFF. The CDR3 bases are TGTGCCAGCAGCCGTAAGGGGGACACTGAAGCTTTCTTT. J is TRBJ1-1 and V is TRBV13, with D possibly being TRBD1 (6 bases). The CDR3 runs 13 residues. CDR1 is PRHDT and CDR2 is FYEKMQ in the germline V gene (reference sequence). Between the trimmed V and J ends, which lost 5 bases and 3 bases, there was a span of 10 bases.

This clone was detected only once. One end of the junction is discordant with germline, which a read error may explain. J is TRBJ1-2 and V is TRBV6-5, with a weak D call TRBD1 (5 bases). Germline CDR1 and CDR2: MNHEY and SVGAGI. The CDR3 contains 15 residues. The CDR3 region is CASSYFGTALGGYTF. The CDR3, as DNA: TGTGCCAGCAGCTACTTCGGGACGGCCCTCGGGGGCTACACCTTC.

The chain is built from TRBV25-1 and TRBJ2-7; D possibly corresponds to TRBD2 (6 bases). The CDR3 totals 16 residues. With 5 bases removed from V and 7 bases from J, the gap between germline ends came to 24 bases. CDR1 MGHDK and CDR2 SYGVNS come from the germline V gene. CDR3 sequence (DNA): TGTGCCAGCAGTTCCCCGCCCGGGACTCTCCTTCTGGAGCAGTACTTC. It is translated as CASSSPPGTLLLEQYF.

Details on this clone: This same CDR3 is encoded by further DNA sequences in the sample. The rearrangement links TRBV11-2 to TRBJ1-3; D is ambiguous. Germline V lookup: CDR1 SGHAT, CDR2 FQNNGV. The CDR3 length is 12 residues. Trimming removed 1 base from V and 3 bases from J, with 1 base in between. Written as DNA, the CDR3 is TGTGCCAGCAGCTTAGGTGGAAACACCATATATTTT. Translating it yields CASSLGGNTIYF.

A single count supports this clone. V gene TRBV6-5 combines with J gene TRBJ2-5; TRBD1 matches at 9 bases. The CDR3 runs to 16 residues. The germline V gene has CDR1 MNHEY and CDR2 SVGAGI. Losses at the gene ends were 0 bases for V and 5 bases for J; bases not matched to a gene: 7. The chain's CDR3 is CASSYSSTGGVETQYF. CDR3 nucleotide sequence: TGTGCCAGCAGTTACTCGAGCACAGGGGGCGTTGAGACCCAGTACTTC.

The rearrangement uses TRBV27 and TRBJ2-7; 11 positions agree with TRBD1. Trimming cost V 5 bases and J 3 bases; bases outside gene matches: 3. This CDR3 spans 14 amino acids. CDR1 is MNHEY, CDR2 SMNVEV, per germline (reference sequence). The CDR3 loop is CASSAGTGGYEQYF. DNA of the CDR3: TGTGCCAGCAGTGCCGGGACAGGGGGCTACGAGCAGTACTTC.

CDR3 loop: CAISVLAGDTEAFF. In DNA form, the CDR3 reads TGTGCCATCAGTGTTCTGGCGGGGGACACTGAAGCTTTCTTT. The chain has TRBV10-3 and TRBJ1-1, with D possibly matching TRBD1 (5 bases). This CDR3 has 14 amino acids. Deletions cut 4 bases from V and 3 bases from J, with 12 bases between. Germline-derived CDR1 and CDR2 are ENHRY and SYGVKD.

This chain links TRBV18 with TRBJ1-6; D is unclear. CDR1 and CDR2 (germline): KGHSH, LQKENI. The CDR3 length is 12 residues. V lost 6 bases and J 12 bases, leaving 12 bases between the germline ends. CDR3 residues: CASSPTGLPLHF. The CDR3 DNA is TGTGCCAGCTCGCCGACCGGGTTACCCCTCCACTTT.

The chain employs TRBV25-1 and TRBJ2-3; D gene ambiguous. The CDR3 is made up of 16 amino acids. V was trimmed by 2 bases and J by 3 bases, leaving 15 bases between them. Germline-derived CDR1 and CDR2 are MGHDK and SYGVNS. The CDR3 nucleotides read TGTGCCAGCAGTGAAGATTCGGGTTCTGGGACAGATACGCAGTATTTT. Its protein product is CASSEDSGSGTDTQYF.

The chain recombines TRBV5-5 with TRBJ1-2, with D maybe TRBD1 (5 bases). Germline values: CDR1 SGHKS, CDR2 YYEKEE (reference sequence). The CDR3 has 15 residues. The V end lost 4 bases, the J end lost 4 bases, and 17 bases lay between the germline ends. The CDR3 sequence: CASSPDLGLGYGYTF. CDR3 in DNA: TGTGCCAGCAGCCCGGACTTGGGGCTGGGCTATGGCTACACCTTC.